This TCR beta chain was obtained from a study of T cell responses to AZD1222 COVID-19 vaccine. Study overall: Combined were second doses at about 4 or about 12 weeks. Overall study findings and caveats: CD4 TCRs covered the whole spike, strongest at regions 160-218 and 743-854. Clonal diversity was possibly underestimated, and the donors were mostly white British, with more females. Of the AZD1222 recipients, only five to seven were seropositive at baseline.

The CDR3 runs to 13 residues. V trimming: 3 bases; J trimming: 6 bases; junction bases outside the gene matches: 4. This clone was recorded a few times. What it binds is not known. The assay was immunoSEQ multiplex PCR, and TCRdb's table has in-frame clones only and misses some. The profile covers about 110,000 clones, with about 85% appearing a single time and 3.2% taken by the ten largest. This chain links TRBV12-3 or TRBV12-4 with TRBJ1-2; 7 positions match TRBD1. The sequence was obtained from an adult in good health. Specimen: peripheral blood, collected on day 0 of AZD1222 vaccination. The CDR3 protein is CASSFEQGNGYTF. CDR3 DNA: TGTGCCAGCAGTTTTGAACAGGGGAATGGCTACACCTTC.